The entry below gives a single T cell receptor (beta chain) sequence along with its context. PCR employed 60 Vbeta and 13 Jbeta primers. Authors' data handling: Unique TCR beta chains totaled some 80 million in a later count, with approximately 11 million of them shared. Sequenced by immunoSEQ multiplex PCR; TCRdb stores in-frame clones only, minus some. The DNA gave D and trimming, while V, J and clone size come from that table. The top ten hold about 16% of the sample, which has some 100,000 clones, 65% to 80% seen once. The data stem from a study of cytomegalovirus exposure and HLA in healthy donors. Germline V gene sequence: CDR1 MNHEY, CDR2 SMNVEV (reference sequence). V dropped 8 bases and J dropped 3 bases, with 14 bases sitting between them. This CDR3 has 14 residues.

The V gene is TRBV27, the J gene TRBJ1-5, with D perhaps matching TRBD1 (5 bases). This TCR came from a woman aged 18 to 35 in good health and CMV-seropositive. Sequenced sample: PBMCs. CDR3 in amino acids: CASPWGRNNQPQHF. The CDR3 nucleotides are TGTGCCAGCCCCTGGGGCCGGAACAATCAGCCCCAGCATTTT.